This TCR beta chain came from a study of OX40 agonist ivuxolimab in advanced cancers. As to this clone: No antigen is known for it.

The germline V and J ends were trimmed by 0 bases and 7 bases, with 7 bases remaining between them. CDR1 SGHAT and CDR2 FQNNGV come from the germline V gene. The length of the CDR3 is 13 residues. Study findings and constraints: More expanded clones were found, on average, in CD8+ than in CD4+ T cells. Clonal expansion among partial responders at 0.1-3.0 mg/kg ranked near the lowest.

Here immunoSEQ multiplex PCR was the method, and the copy in TCRdb shows in-frame clones only, minus some. Of about 64,000 clones listed, around 84% are singletons. This specimen was CD4+ or CD8+ T cells sorted from blood, taken in a trial of the OX40 agonist ivuxolimab. The J gene is TRBJ1-5, the V gene TRBV11-2, with D maybe TRBD1 (5 bases). The clonotype originates from an adult with an advanced solid tumor such as melanoma, head and neck, liver or kidney cancer. The CDR3 reads CASSLDRDQPQHF. For the CDR3, the DNA is TGTGCCAGCAGCTTAGACCGGGACCAGCCCCAGCATTTT.